The 19 T cell receptor beta chains below were found in one sample sequenced in a study of T-cell memory formation after mild COVID-19. TCRdb ran MiXCR on the 5' RACE reads and lists one entry per CDR3 protein. This sample has fewer than 700,000 distinct CDR3 sequences, with approximately 18% found just once. The sequenced material came from PBMCs or a T cell subset sorted from them (not recorded which). The source is an adult woman who had mild COVID-19 (a few samples of this study predate the infection). Cell type and time point are not known.

This clonotype was seen only a few times. This sequence joins TRBV20-1 and TRBJ2-7; 7 bases align to TRBD2. The CDR3 extends over 14 amino acids. V trimming: 7 bases; J trimming: 0 bases; junction bases outside the gene matches: 9. Germline loops: CDR1 DFQATT, CDR2 SNEGSKA (reference sequence). The CDR3 DNA sequence: TGCAGTGTATCTAGCGGTCTCAGCTCCTACGAGCAGTACTTC. Translating it yields CSVSSGLSSYEQYF.

The gene calls are TRBV11-2 and TRBJ2-7; a weak D match, TRBD2 (5 bases). V was shortened by 3 bases and J by 5 bases, with 11 bases between the two germline ends. The CDR3 is 13 residues long. Germline loops: CDR1 SGHAT, CDR2 FQNNGV. CDR3 amino acids: CASSFLVGDEQYF. Written as DNA, the CDR3 is TGTGCCAGCAGCTTCTTGGTCGGGGACGAGCAGTACTTC.

The genes are TRBV6-5 and TRBJ1-2, with D unclear. The CDR3 is 15 residues long. V was clipped by 0 bases and J by 0 bases, with 8 bases between them. The germline CDR1 and CDR2 sequences are MNHEY and SVGAGI. CDR3 amino acids: CASSYSGGPNYGYTF. CDR3 coding DNA: TGTGCCAGCAGTTACTCAGGCGGCCCTAACTATGGCTACACCTTC.

The gene calls are TRBV3-1 and TRBJ1-1; D remains unclear. Looked up from germline, CDR1 is LGHDT and CDR2 is YNNKEL (reference sequence). Trimming shortened V by 1 base and J by 6 bases, and 6 bases separated the two germline ends. The CDR3 runs to 12 residues. The chain's CDR3 is CASSQVESEAFF. The CDR3 DNA reads as TGTGCCAGCAGCCAAGTGGAGTCTGAAGCTTTCTTT.

This clonotype was seen more than once but under ten times. V is TRBV15 and J is TRBJ1-1, with a weak D call TRBD1 (5 bases). The germline V gene encodes CDR1 LNHNV and CDR2 YYDKDF (reference sequence). V gave up 3 bases and J gave up 1 base, with 9 bases separating them. The CDR3 is 14 amino acids. In DNA, the CDR3 is TGTGCCACCAGCAGGGATACAGGGAACACTGAAGCTTTCTTT. Translated: CATSRDTGNTEAFF.

This clonotype was detected only a few times. This chain joins TRBV18 and TRBJ2-1; D not certain. CDR3 size: 14 residues. Trimming pared 3 bases from V and 11 bases from J, leaving 17 bases between. The germline CDR1 and CDR2 sequences are KGHSH and LQKENI. The CDR3 DNA is TGTGCCAGCTCACCCTACGTGGACCCGCGGCAGCAGTTCTTC. Amino acid sequence: CASSPYVDPRQQFF.

This sequence joins TRBV24-1 and TRBJ2-4; no firm D call. The ends were cut back, 8 bases at V and 0 bases at J, with 13 bases in the middle. The CDR3 loop spans 15 amino acids. Germline CDR1 is KGHDR and CDR2 is SFDVKD. In DNA form, the CDR3 reads TGTGCCACCAATAGCCACGATCTAGCCAAAAACATTCAGTACTTC. This translates into CATNSHDLAKNIQYF.

This clonotype turned up a few times. This chain connects TRBV4-2 to TRBJ2-1; TRBD1 matches 8 bases. The ends lost 2 bases at V and 5 bases at J; junction bases unmatched: 8. The CDR3 runs 16 residues. Germline values: CDR1 LGHNA, CDR2 YNFKEQ. For the CDR3, the DNA is TGTGCCAGCAGCCAACCCGAGGACAGGGCCAACAATGAGCAGTTCTTC. This codes for CASSQPEDRANNEQFF.

The rearrangement uses TRBV20-1 and TRBJ1-5; D remains ambiguous. The CDR3 sequence is 11 residues long. The V gene lost 3 bases and the J gene lost 6 bases, with 6 bases spanning the gap. CDR1 is DFQATT and CDR2 is SNEGSKA in the germline V gene (reference sequence). CDR3 sequence (DNA): TGCAGTGCTAGTGTGGGTCAGCCCCAGCATTTT. Protein: CSASVGQPQHF.

This clonotype was detected only a few times. The chain links TRBV19 to TRBJ2-7; possibly TRBD1 for D (6 bases). CDR1 LNHDA and CDR2 SQIVND come from the germline V gene (reference sequence). CDR3 length equals 16 residues. The germline V and J ends were trimmed by 2 bases and 0 bases, with 14 bases remaining between them. The CDR3 loop is CASSISTGSISYEQYF. CDR3 coding DNA: TGTGCCAGTAGTATAAGCACAGGGTCGATCTCCTACGAGCAGTACTTC.

This clonotype came up a few times. V and J are TRBV4-2 and TRBJ2-7; D unclear. CDR1 and CDR2 (germline): LGHNA, YNFKEQ. With 0 bases removed from V and 0 bases from J, the gap between germline ends came to 9 bases. The CDR3 runs to 15 residues. DNA of the CDR3: TGTGCCAGCAGCCAAGATGGCTCTAGCTCCTACGAGCAGTACTTC. This translates into CASSQDGSSSYEQYF.

The chain's CDR3 is CASSFGDRAYGYTF. In DNA, the CDR3 is TGTGCCAGCAGTTTCGGGGACAGGGCCTATGGCTACACCTTC. This sequence joins TRBV28 and TRBJ1-2; 9 bases map to TRBD1. The V gene's germline CDR1 is MDHEN and CDR2 SYDVKM. V shed 3 bases, J shed 4 bases, and the junction held 3 bases outside the gene matches. The CDR3 is 14 residues long.

This clonotype was detected a few times. The chain has TRBV7-9 and TRBJ1-4, with a weak D call TRBD1 (5 bases). Germline CDR1 SEHNR, CDR2 FQNEAQ (reference sequence). Trimming stripped 5 bases from V and 0 bases from J, with 13 bases between. The CDR3 loop spans 16 amino acids. The CDR3 protein is CASSGGGPATNEKLFF. The CDR3, as DNA: TGTGCCAGCAGCGGGGGGGGACCGGCAACTAATGAAAAACTGTTTTTT. Together with reference TRBV7-9 and TRBJ1-4, the CDR3 gives the full variable domain: DTGVSQNPRHKITKRGQNVTFRCDPISEHNRLYWYRQTLGQGPEFLTYFQNEAQLEKSRLLSDRFSAERPKGSFSTLEIQRTEQGDSAMYLCASSGGGPATNEKLFFGSGTQLSVL.

The gene calls are TRBV2 and TRBJ2-1; possible D gene TRBD2, 6 bases. The V gene's germline CDR1 is SNHLY and CDR2 FYNNEI. The CDR3 consists of 13 residues. V lost 4 bases, J lost 8 bases, and 12 bases lay in between. The CDR3 DNA is TGTGCCAGCAGTGCTGCGGGGCCGCATGAGCAGTTCTTC. This translates into CASSAAGPHEQFF.

This clonotype was detected a few times. This sequence joins TRBV27 and TRBJ1-4; 12 bases are shared with TRBD1. The germline gives CDR1 MNHEY, CDR2 SMNVEV (reference sequence). The ends lost 4 bases at V and 8 bases at J; junction bases unmatched: 11. The CDR3 loop spans 17 amino acids. The CDR3: CASSSWPRDRGREKLFF. CDR3 coding DNA: TGTGCCAGCAGTTCATGGCCCCGGGACAGGGGGCGAGAAAAACTGTTTTTT.

This clonotype was seen ten or more times. This sequence joins TRBV5-4 and TRBJ2-1, with 10 bases that match TRBD2. J gave up 4 bases and V 3 bases, and 10 bases lay outside the gene matches. Germline CDR1 and CDR2: SGHNT and YYREEE (reference sequence). This CDR3 is 17 amino acids long. CDR3 sequence: CASSWTSGAGGYNEQFF. CDR3 in DNA: TGTGCCAGCAGCTGGACCTCTGGAGCGGGAGGGTACAATGAGCAGTTCTTC.

There are many counts of this clonotype. The chain carries TRBV24-1 and TRBJ2-2; TRBD1 aligns across 10 bases. V gave up 2 bases and J gave up 4 bases; unmatched junction bases: 6. The CDR3 covers 17 residues. The germline gives CDR1 KGHDR, CDR2 SFDVKD. DNA of the CDR3: TGTGCCACCAGTGATTCTCCCGGGACAGGGGTCACCGGGGAGCTGTTTTTT. It codes for CATSDSPGTGVTGELFF.

The chain links TRBV5-6 to TRBJ2-5; possible D gene TRBD1, 5 bases. Germline-derived CDR1 and CDR2 are SGHDT and YYEEEE. There are 14 residues in the CDR3. The V gene lost 5 bases and the J gene lost 4 bases, with 15 bases spanning the gap. CDR3 residues: CASRRRGARETQYF. In DNA, the CDR3 is TGTGCCAGCAGACGACGTGGGGCTCGAGAGACCCAGTACTTC.

The rearrangement joins TRBV12-3 or TRBV12-4 to TRBJ1-5, with 9 bases matching TRBD1. The CDR3 consists of 19 residues. Unmatched junction bases numbered 15, after V lost 6 bases and J lost 0 bases. Here the CDR3 reads CASRAPRDRETDSNQPQHF. The CDR3 nucleotides read TGTGCCAGCAGAGCGCCACGGGACAGGGAAACTGATAGCAATCAGCCCCAGCATTTT.